The clone carrying this TCR beta chain was recorded only once. This specimen belongs to a study of blood T cell repertoires in COVID-19. Per the authors' pipeline: Reference gene primer amplification in the assay estimated nucleated cell counts. This table comes from immunoSEQ multiplex PCR, and its TCRdb copy is limited to in-frame clones, with some not included. V and J calls and clone size are as listed in that table; D and trimming were resolved from the DNA. The sample shows 90,000 to 140,000 clones, around 84% of them seen only once. V lost 7 bases, J lost 5 bases, and 13 bases stayed unmatched. Germline CDR1 and CDR2: KGHDR and SFDVKD. This CDR3 comprises 17 residues.

This receptor was taken from an elderly woman with acute or convalescent COVID-19. J is TRBJ2-2 and V is TRBV24-1, with 9 bases fitting TRBD2. Sequenced input: peripheral blood. CDR3 DNA sequence: TGTGCCACCAGCCCCCCTGCATCTAGCGGGACGACCGGGGAGCTGTTTTTT. The encoded protein is CATSPPASSGTTGELFF.